The rows below give T cell receptor beta chains drawn from one sample of a study of T cells in Graves' hyperthyroidism and ophthalmopathy. In TCRdb, the multiplex PCR reads were re-called with MiXCR into one record per CDR3 protein. This table holds about 380,000 distinct CDR3 sequences, approximately 15% found once. The sequenced sample consisted of blood. Receptor source: a woman aged 60-75 years with Graves' hyperthyroidism. Each CDR3 is given with its conserved first and last residue. The D gene is left open where the match is weak. Not all rows give a size; the values are once, few, many and, for expanded clones, a class.

v_call,d_call,j_call,clone_size,cdr3_aa,cdr3_nt
TRBV19,-,TRBJ2-5,-,CASSMDQETQYF,TGTGCCAGTAGTATGGATCAGGAGACCCAGTACTTC
TRBV24-1,-,TRBJ2-2,few,CATSVTGTPAGELFF,TGTGCCACCAGTGTCACAGGGACCCCCGCCGGGGAGCTGTTTTTT
TRBV10-3,-,TRBJ1-1,many,CAISETQGIMNTEAFF,TGTGCCATCAGTGAGACACAGGGTATAATGAACACTGAAGCTTTCTTT
TRBV4-1,TRBD1,TRBJ1-5,many,CASSLRQGLYSNQPQHF,TGCGCCAGCAGCCTTCGACAGGGCCTATATAGCAATCAGCCCCAGCATTTT
TRBV4-1,TRBD2,TRBJ2-6,many,CASSQAEGAGGSGANVLTF,TGCGCCAGCAGCCAAGCTGAGGGCGCGGGAGGGTCTGGGGCCAACGTCCTGACTTTC
TRBV20-1,-,TRBJ1-1,many,CSASQSGTLGTEAFF,TGCAGTGCTAGTCAATCCGGGACCCTGGGGACTGAAGCTTTCTTT
TRBV5-4,TRBD1,TRBJ1-6,-,CASSSRSGQIVFPLHF,TGTGCCAGCAGCTCTCGATCGGGACAGATCGTGTTCCCCCTCCACTTT
TRBV12-3/TRBV12-4,-,TRBJ1-1,many,CASKAGMNTEAFF,TGTGCCAGCAAAGCAGGGATGAACACTGAAGCTTTCTTT
TRBV27,-,TRBJ2-3,many,CASSPKVPSWYGTDTQYF,TGTGCCAGCAGCCCCAAGGTGCCTAGCTGGTATGGCACAGATACGCAGTATTTT
TRBV20-1,-,TRBJ2-7,few,CSANWLDGDEQYF,TGCAGTGCTAACTGGCTAGACGGCGACGAGCAGTACTTC
TRBV12-3/TRBV12-4,-,TRBJ2-5,many,CASTPSRGKETQYF,TGTGCCAGCACCCCGAGCCGGGGAAAAGAGACCCAGTACTTC
TRBV7-9,TRBD2,TRBJ2-1,-,CASSPRTAGSGRAHNEQFF,TGTGCCAGCAGTCCACGGACAGCCGGGAGCGGGAGGGCCCACAATGAGCAGTTCTTC
TRBV7-2,-,TRBJ2-1,-,CASSLSDFSYNEQFF,TGTGCCAGCAGCTTATCGGACTTTTCGTACAATGAGCAGTTCTTC
TRBV9,-,TRBJ1-1,few,CASSETLSIDRLTEAFF,TGTGCCAGCAGCGAGACGCTTTCAATCGACAGGCTCACTGAAGCTTTCTTT
TRBV7-6,-,TRBJ1-1,few,CASTRWKDTEAFF,TGTGCCAGCACCCGCTGGAAGGACACTGAAGCTTTCTTT
TRBV5-1,TRBD2,TRBJ2-1,many,CASSGWLAGAYNEQFF,TGCGCCAGCAGCGGGTGGTTAGCGGGGGCATACAATGAGCAGTTCTTC
TRBV5-1,-,TRBJ2-7,many,CASRIGRRTYEQYF,TGCGCCAGCAGGATCGGACGGAGAACTTACGAGCAGTACTTC
TRBV7-2,TRBD2,TRBJ2-7,-,CASSLSSGSGGDEQYF,TGTGCCAGCAGCTTAAGTAGCGGGAGTGGGGGTGATGAGCAGTACTTC
TRBV29-1,-,TRBJ1-2,many,CSVGTLNTLGAALGYTF,TGCAGCGTTGGGACCCTGAACACCTTGGGGGCCGCCCTGGGCTACACCTTC
TRBV19,-,TRBJ1-1,many,CASSIRGGDTEAFF,TGTGCCAGTAGTATAAGGGGAGGGGACACTGAAGCTTTCTTT